A single sample gave rise to the 4 T cell receptor beta chains below, sequenced in a study of CD8+ T cells in alopecia areata. cDNA serving as the sequencing template came from extracted, reverse transcribed RNA. Some clones are missing from TCRdb's copy, which holds only in-frame ones; the method was immunoSEQ multiplex PCR. The table lists roughly 140,000 clones, approximately 50% of them singletons, with less than 1% in the top ten. Sequencing used CD4+ T cells sorted from blood, obtained at week 0. The receptors shown here come from a human donor with alopecia areata.

The chain uses TRBV6-1 and TRBJ1-2; TRBD1 is a possible D gene (6 bases). Germline V gives CDR1 MNHNS, CDR2 SASEGT. The CDR3 spans 14 residues. Trimming pared 0 bases from V and 8 bases from J, leaving 13 bases between. In DNA, the CDR3 is TGTGCCAGCAGTGAAGCTAACAGGGCGAGCGGCTACACCTTC. This gives the protein CASSEANRASGYTF.

The gene calls are TRBV4-1 and TRBJ2-1; 9 bases line up with TRBD2. CDR1 MGHRA and CDR2 YSYEKL come from the germline V gene. CDR3 length: 14 amino acids. The J segment lost 9 bases and the V segment lost 5 bases, leaving 8 bases of the junction unmatched. In DNA form, the CDR3 reads TGCGCCAGCAGCGGCGGGAGGGGGGTGAGTGAGCAGTTCTTC. Protein: CASSGGRGVSEQFF.

The chain has TRBV28 and TRBJ2-1; TRBD2 agrees at 8 bases. CDR1 MDHEN and CDR2 SYDVKM come from the germline V gene. The length of the CDR3 is 13 residues. After removal of 6 bases from V and 8 bases from J, the junction contained 6 bases not matched to a gene. CDR3 coding DNA: TGTGCCAGCAGGGGACTAGTGCATTATGAGCAGTTCTTC. Encoded protein: CASRGLVHYEQFF. The full variable domain, its missing parts supplied by reference TRBV28 and TRBJ2-1, is DVKVTQSSRYLVKRTGEKVFLECVQDMDHENMFWYRQDPGLGLRLIYFSYDVKMKEKGDIPEGYSVSREKKERFSLILESASTNQTSMYLCASRGLVHYEQFFGPGTRLTVL.

The chain joins TRBV29-1 to TRBJ2-7, with 9 bases fitting TRBD2. The CDR3 is made up of 12 amino acids. The germline gives CDR1 SQVTM, CDR2 ANQGSEA. For the CDR3, the DNA is TGCGGCCTTCGAGCGGGAGGTGGTGAGCAGTACTTC. It codes for CGLRAGGGEQYF.